The next 30 T cell receptor beta chains were all read from a single sample in a study. Each CDR3 protein is one row after TCRdb ran MiXCR on the RT-PCR reads. The sample consists of more than 600,000 distinct CDR3 sequences, 13% to 15% of them appearing once. The material sequenced was memory CD4+ T cells from blood. Every receptor here comes from a female donor in good health, serving as a healthy control.

The chain recombines TRBV6-1 with TRBJ2-7; tentatively, D is TRBD2 (6 bases). The CDR3 consists of 13 residues. The V gene lost 4 bases and the J gene lost 7 bases, with 14 bases spanning the gap. CDR1 is MNHNS, CDR2 SASEGT, per germline. The CDR3 here is CASSVGGLGEQYF. CDR3 nucleotide sequence: TGTGCCAGCAGTGTGGGAGGCCTGGGGGAGCAGTACTTC.

Many counts were recorded for this clonotype. The rearrangement uses TRBV20-1 and TRBJ2-7; possibly TRBD1 for D (5 bases). The germline V gene has CDR1 DFQATT and CDR2 SNEGSKA (reference sequence). V was cut by 4 bases and J by 1 base, with 11 bases left in between. The CDR3 extends over 13 amino acids. In DNA, the CDR3 is TGCAGTGCTACCCCGGACATTTCCTACGAGCAGTACTTC. Protein sequence: CSATPDISYEQYF.

This clonotype has just a few counts. The chain employs TRBV28 and TRBJ1-6; D is undetermined. Germline CDR1 reads MDHEN; CDR2 reads SYDVKM. Trimming shortened V by 5 bases and J by 4 bases, and 6 bases separated the two germline ends. CDR3 length: 13 amino acids. The CDR3: CASSPQYNSPLHF. CDR3 bases: TGTGCCAGCAGTCCCCAATATAATTCACCCCTCCACTTT. The variable domain in full, with the rest retrieved from reference TRBV28 and TRBJ1-6, is DVKVTQSSRYLVKRTGEKVFLECVQDMDHENMFWYRQDPGLGLRLIYFSYDVKMKEKGDIPEGYSVSREKKERFSLILESASTNQTSMYLCASSPQYNSPLHFGNGTRLTVT.

This rearrangement joins TRBV11-2 to TRBJ1-2, with no clear D. V was trimmed by 6 bases and J by 4 bases, leaving 12 bases between them. This CDR3 has 13 residues. Germline V gives CDR1 SGHAT, CDR2 FQNNGV. CDR3 amino acids: CASRSTASYGYTF. In DNA form, the CDR3 reads TGTGCCAGCAGGTCAACAGCTTCCTATGGCTACACCTTC.

This clonotype was counted at least ten times. The chain has TRBV29-1 and TRBJ2-1; 9 nucleotides line up with TRBD1. Germline CDR1 SQVTM, CDR2 ANQGSEA. CDR3 length: 14 amino acids. Losses at the gene ends were 5 bases for V and 3 bases for J; bases not matched to a gene: 5. The CDR3 coding sequence is TGCAGCGTTACCCCGGGACAGGGCTACAATGAGCAGTTCTTC. It encodes CSVTPGQGYNEQFF.

This clonotype has more than one count but fewer than ten. This sequence joins TRBV7-9 and TRBJ2-1, with D possibly matching TRBD1 (8 bases). The germline gives CDR1 SEHNR, CDR2 FQNEAQ (reference sequence). Trimming pared 5 bases from V and 4 bases from J, leaving 18 bases between. The CDR3 is made up of 16 amino acids. CDR3 loop: CASSRGGTGFYNEQFF. In nucleotides, the CDR3 is TGTGCCAGCAGCAGGGGAGGGACAGGATTTTACAATGAGCAGTTCTTC.

This chain joins TRBV27 and TRBJ1-2, with TRBD1 matching 7 bases. Unmatched junction bases numbered 11, after V lost 5 bases and J lost 2 bases. This CDR3 has 16 residues. Per the germline V gene, CDR1 is MNHEY and CDR2 is SMNVEV (reference sequence). For the CDR3, the DNA is TGTGCCAGCAGTCCACATAGTGGAGGGGGCAACTATGGCTACACCTTC. Translating gives CASSPHSGGGNYGYTF.

The chain links TRBV7-2 to TRBJ2-1; D may be TRBD2 (6 bases). V was shortened by 1 base and J by 2 bases, with 12 bases between the two germline ends. Germline CDR1 SGHTA, CDR2 FQGNSA. The CDR3 loop spans 16 amino acids. CDR3 protein: CASSLVGRLAYNEQFF. CDR3 coding DNA: TGTGCCAGCAGCTTAGTGGGTCGACTAGCCTACAATGAGCAGTTCTTC.

This clonotype was seen ten or more times. The genes are TRBV4-2 and TRBJ2-1, with unresolved D. With 1 base removed from V and 4 bases from J, the gap between germline ends came to 11 bases. This CDR3 is 15 amino acids long. Germline lookup yields CDR1 LGHNA and CDR2 YNFKEQ. CDR3 sequence reads: CASSQGPGEYNEQFF. The CDR3 DNA is TGTGCCAGCAGCCAAGGACCAGGCGAATACAATGAGCAGTTCTTC.

This clonotype showed up many times. This chain uses TRBV29-1 with TRBJ1-5; perhaps TRBD1 as D (5 bases). The CDR3 contains 13 residues. Per germline, CDR1 SQVTM and CDR2 ANQGSEA. With 5 bases removed from V and 1 base from J, the gap between germline ends came to 9 bases. CDR3 coding DNA: TGCAGCGTTCTGGGGGACAGCAATCAGCCCCAGCATTTT. It yields the protein CSVLGDSNQPQHF.

The rearrangement uses TRBV20-1 and TRBJ2-5; D ambiguous. Germline CDR1 reads DFQATT; CDR2 reads SNEGSKA (reference sequence). The CDR3 is made up of 11 amino acids. V was pared by 7 bases and J by 1 base, with 7 bases between. CDR3 coding DNA: TGCAGTGTGTGGGCCCAAGAGACCCAGTACTTC. The encoded protein is CSVWAQETQYF.

This clonotype came up a few times. The rearrangement uses TRBV6-1 and TRBJ1-5, with TRBD1 identical over 10 bases. The V and J ends lost 6 bases and 6 bases, in that order; junction bases with no gene match: 11. The V gene's germline CDR1 is MNHNS and CDR2 SASEGT. The CDR3 covers 16 residues. The CDR3 bases are TGTGCCAGCAGCTTCAGGTCCGGGACAGGGGCTCAGCCCCAGCATTTT. It encodes CASSFRSGTGAQPQHF.

This rearrangement joins TRBV7-9 to TRBJ1-2; D may be TRBD1 (6 bases). Germline V gene data show CDR1 as SEHNR and CDR2 as FQNEAQ (reference sequence). V was clipped by 5 bases and J by 7 bases, with 23 bases between them. The CDR3 is made up of 16 amino acids. The CDR3 is CASSNHADRLRGGYTF. The CDR3 coding sequence is TGTGCCAGCAGCAATCACGCGGACAGACTCCGGGGTGGCTACACCTTC.

This clonotype was recorded a few times. The rearrangement uses TRBV12-3 or TRBV12-4 and TRBJ2-3; the D gene could be TRBD1 or TRBD2 (6 bases each). The V and J ends lost 6 bases and 4 bases respectively, with 11 bases between them. The CDR3 has 13 amino acids. The CDR3: CASRQGGPDTQYF. The CDR3 DNA sequence: TGTGCCAGCAGGCAAGGGGGGCCAGATACGCAGTATTTT.

The chain carries TRBV24-1 and TRBJ2-3, with D perhaps matching TRBD2 (5 bases). Germline V gene data show CDR1 as KGHDR and CDR2 as SFDVKD. This CDR3 has 15 amino acids. Trimming stripped 0 bases from V and 6 bases from J, with 12 bases between. CDR3 amino acids: CATSDLLGPGDTQYF. The CDR3 DNA reads TGTGCCACCAGTGATTTGCTAGGTCCGGGGGATACGCAGTATTTT.

The J gene is TRBJ1-2, the V gene TRBV20-1; D perhaps matches TRBD1 (5 bases). The V end lost 3 bases, the J end lost 3 bases, and 14 bases lay between the germline ends. This CDR3 has 14 residues. CDR1 DFQATT and CDR2 SNEGSKA come from the germline V gene (reference sequence). The CDR3 DNA reads as TGCAGTGCTAGTCCGACGACAGACTACTATGGCTACACCTTC. Translation gives CSASPTTDYYGYTF.

J is TRBJ1-2 and V is TRBV30; 8 positions agree with TRBD1. V lost 0 bases and J lost 8; bases outside the gene matches: 5. The CDR3 has 13 amino acids. The germline V gene encodes CDR1 GTSNPN and CDR2 SVGIG (reference sequence). This CDR3 is CAWSVQGVGGYTF. DNA for the CDR3: TGTGCCTGGAGTGTACAGGGGGTCGGCGGCTACACCTTC.

This clonotype was recorded a few times. The chain carries TRBV5-1 and TRBJ1-1; D uncertain. The CDR3 contains 15 residues. Germline CDR1 and CDR2: SGHRS and YFSETQ. With 3 bases removed from V and 1 base from J, the gap between germline ends came to 13 bases. CDR3 sequence reads: CASSSLNPWNTEAFF. The CDR3 bases are TGCGCCAGCAGCTCCCTGAACCCATGGAACACTGAAGCTTTCTTT.

The chain has TRBV7-2 and TRBJ2-3; the match to TRBD2 covers 10 bases. Trimming cost V 7 bases and J 2 bases; bases outside gene matches: 15. Per the germline V gene, CDR1 is SGHTA and CDR2 is FQGNSA. This CDR3 spans 18 amino acids. CDR3 sequence: CASTSLPAGTSVTDTQYF. CDR3 coding DNA: TGTGCCAGCACCTCTCTTCCCGCCGGGACTAGCGTCACAGATACGCAGTATTTT.

The sample holds a few counts of this clonotype. V is TRBV24-1 and J is TRBJ2-1; 15 positions match TRBD2. V trimming: 9 bases; J trimming: 6 bases; junction bases outside the gene matches: 11. This CDR3 is built from 17 residues. Germline CDR1 KGHDR, CDR2 SFDVKD. CDR3 residues: CATSWTSGGAQGNEQFF. CDR3 coding DNA: TGTGCCACCTCTTGGACTAGCGGGGGGGCCCAGGGCAATGAGCAGTTCTTC.

This clonotype was observed many times. The genes are TRBV29-1 and TRBJ2-3; D perhaps matches TRBD2 (5 bases). CDR3 length: 13 amino acids. V was pared by 4 bases and J by 1 base, with 9 bases between. Germline CDR1 SQVTM, CDR2 ANQGSEA. CDR3 region: CSVVEGGTDTQYF. The CDR3 DNA reads as TGCAGCGTTGTCGAGGGAGGCACAGATACGCAGTATTTT.

This clonotype came up many times. The chain joins TRBV10-3 to TRBJ1-5; unclear D gene. Trimming took 3 bases from V and 3 from J, leaving 9 bases between them. Per the germline V gene, CDR1 is ENHRY and CDR2 is SYGVKD. The CDR3 covers 14 residues. As DNA, the CDR3 is TGTGCCATCAGTGAAGACGGATCCAATCAGCCCCAGCATTTT. Its translation is CAISEDGSNQPQHF.

This clonotype was detected a few times. The chain uses TRBV4-1 and TRBJ1-2; the D is unclear. Between the trimmed V and J ends, which lost 1 base and 6 bases, there was a span of 15 bases. The CDR3 totals 15 residues. The germline gives CDR1 MGHRA, CDR2 YSYEKL. DNA of the CDR3: TGCGCCAGCAGCCAAGGAAGGGTGGAGATACATGGCTACACCTTC. Protein product: CASSQGRVEIHGYTF.

In its sample, this clonotype was seen many times. V is TRBV12-3 or TRBV12-4 and J is TRBJ2-7; 9 nucleotides agree with TRBD1. The CDR3 runs 14 residues. J gave up 4 bases and V 8 bases, and 9 bases lay outside the gene matches. CDR3 DNA: TGTGCCAGCGGCTACCGGGACAGGGTTTACGAGCAGTACTTC. This gives the protein CASGYRDRVYEQYF.

The J gene is TRBJ2-1, the V gene TRBV6-2 or TRBV6-3; D might be TRBD1 (6 bases). Between the trimmed V and J ends, which lost 2 bases and 10 bases, there was a span of 15 bases. Germline CDR1 is MNHEY and CDR2 is SVGEGT. The CDR3 is 14 amino acids. Here the CDR3 reads CASSYTAATGEQFF. The CDR3 DNA reads TGTGCCAGCAGTTACACTGCCGCAACAGGGGAGCAGTTCTTC.

This clonotype was recorded a few times. This chain links TRBV6-6 with TRBJ2-1; 7 bases fit TRBD2. The length of the CDR3 is 12 residues. Germline V gene sequence: CDR1 MNHNY, CDR2 SVGAGI (reference sequence). Germline trimming cut 10 bases from V and 5 bases from J; bases unmatched to any gene: 5. CDR3 nucleotides: TGTGCCACAAGGCTAGCGGACAATGAGCAGTTCTTC. Amino acid sequence: CATRLADNEQFF.

This clonotype was counted ten times or more. This rearrangement joins TRBV5-8 to TRBJ1-4; D is undetermined. Trimming shortened V by 1 base and J by 4 bases, and 14 bases separated the two germline ends. CDR1 is SGHTS, CDR2 YDEGEE, per germline. The CDR3 is made up of 16 amino acids. CDR3 region: CASSLFSAGLNEKLFF. CDR3 DNA sequence: TGTGCCAGCAGCTTGTTTTCTGCCGGACTTAATGAAAAACTGTTTTTT.

V gene TRBV20-1 combines with J gene TRBJ2-1, with D possibly being TRBD1 or TRBD2 (7 bases each). The CDR3 runs to 16 residues. Trimming pared 0 bases from V and 1 base from J, leaving 13 bases between. Germline CDR1 reads DFQATT; CDR2 reads SNEGSKA (reference sequence). Written as DNA, the CDR3 is TGCAGTGCTAGAGATCCAGGGGGGGGATCCTACAATGAGCAGTTCTTC. It encodes CSARDPGGGSYNEQFF.

CDR3 protein: CASNREGAARYEQYF. The CDR3 DNA reads as TGTGCCAGCAACCGAGAAGGGGCTGCCCGGTACGAGCAGTACTTC. The rearrangement uses TRBV28 and TRBJ2-7; possible D gene TRBD1, 5 bases. The V and J ends lost 7 bases and 4 bases respectively, with 20 bases between them. The CDR3 has 15 residues. Per the germline V gene, CDR1 is MDHEN and CDR2 is SYDVKM.

This clonotype turned up a few times. Sequence at one end of the junction differs from germline and may be a read error. The chain joins TRBV4-3 to TRBJ2-7, with D possibly matching TRBD2 (6 bases). CDR3 size: 16 residues. CDR1 is LGHNA and CDR2 is YSLEER in the germline V gene. CDR3 residues: CASSQATAGASHEQYF. For the CDR3, the DNA is TGCGCCAGCAGCCAAGCTACAGCGGGCGCCTCCCACGAGCAGTACTTC.